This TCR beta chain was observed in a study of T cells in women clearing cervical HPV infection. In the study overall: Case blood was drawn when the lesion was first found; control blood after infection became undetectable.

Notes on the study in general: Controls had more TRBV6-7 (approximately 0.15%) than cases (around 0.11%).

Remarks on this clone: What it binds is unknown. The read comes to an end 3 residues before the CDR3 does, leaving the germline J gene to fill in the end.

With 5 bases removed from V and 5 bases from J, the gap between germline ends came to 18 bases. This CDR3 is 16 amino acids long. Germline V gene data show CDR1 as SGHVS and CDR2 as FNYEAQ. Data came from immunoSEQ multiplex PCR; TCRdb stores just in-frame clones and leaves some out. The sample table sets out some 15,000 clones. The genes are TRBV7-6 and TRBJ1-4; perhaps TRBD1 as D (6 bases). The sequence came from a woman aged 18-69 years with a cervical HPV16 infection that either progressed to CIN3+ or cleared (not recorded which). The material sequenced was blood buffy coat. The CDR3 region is CASSQGRGHPNEKLFF. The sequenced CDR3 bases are TGTGCCAGCAGCCAGGGGAGGGGACACCCAAATGAAAAA. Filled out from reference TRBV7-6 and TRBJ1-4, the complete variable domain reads GAGVSQSPRYKVTKRGQDVALRCDPISGHVSLYWYRQALGQGPEFLTYFNYEAQQDKSGLPNDRFSAERPEGSISTLTIQRTEQRDSAMYRCASSQGRGHPNEKLFFGSGTQLSVL.